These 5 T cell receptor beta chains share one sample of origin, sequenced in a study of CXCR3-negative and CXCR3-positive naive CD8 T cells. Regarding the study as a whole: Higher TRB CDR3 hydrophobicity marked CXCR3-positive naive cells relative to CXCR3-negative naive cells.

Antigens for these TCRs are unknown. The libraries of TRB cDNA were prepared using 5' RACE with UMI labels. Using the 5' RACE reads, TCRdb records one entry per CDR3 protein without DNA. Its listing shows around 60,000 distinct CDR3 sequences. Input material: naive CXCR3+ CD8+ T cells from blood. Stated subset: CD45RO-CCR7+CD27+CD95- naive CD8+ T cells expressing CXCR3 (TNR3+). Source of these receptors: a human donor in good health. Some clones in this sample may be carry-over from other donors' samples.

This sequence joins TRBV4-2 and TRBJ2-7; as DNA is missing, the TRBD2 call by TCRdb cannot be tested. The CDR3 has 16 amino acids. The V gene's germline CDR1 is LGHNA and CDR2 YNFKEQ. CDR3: CASSPRTSGDSYEQYF.

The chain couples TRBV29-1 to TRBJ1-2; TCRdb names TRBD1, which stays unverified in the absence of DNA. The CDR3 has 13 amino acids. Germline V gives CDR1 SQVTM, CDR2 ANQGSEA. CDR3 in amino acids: CSASGGMDYGYTF.

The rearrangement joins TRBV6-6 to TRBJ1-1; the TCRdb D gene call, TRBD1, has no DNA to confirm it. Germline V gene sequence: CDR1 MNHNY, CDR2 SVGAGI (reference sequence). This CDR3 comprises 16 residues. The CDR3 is CASLPGDRVMNTEAFF.

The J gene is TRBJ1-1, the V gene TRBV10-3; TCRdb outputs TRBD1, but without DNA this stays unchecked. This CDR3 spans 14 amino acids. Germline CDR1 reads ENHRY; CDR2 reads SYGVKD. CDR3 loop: CAISDHDQTGKAFF.

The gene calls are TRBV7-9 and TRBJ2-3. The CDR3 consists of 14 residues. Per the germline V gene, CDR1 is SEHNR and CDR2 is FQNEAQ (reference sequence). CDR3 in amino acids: CASSHAVSTDTQYF.